Only a few counts were recorded for the clone carrying this T cell receptor beta chain. Caucasian, healthy and from Russia, the donors were aged between about 6 and 90. For every donor, a draw yielded roughly 10 milliliters of peripheral blood. At least 5.5 micrograms of total RNA were extracted per sample. The data were obtained in a study of blood T cells in healthy people across ages. This CDR3 has 14 amino acids. Trimming shortened V by 3 bases and J by 2 bases, and 11 bases separated the two germline ends. The germline gives CDR1 DFQATT, CDR2 SNEGSKA (reference sequence). Combining a sample-barcoded 5' primer with a J-beta primer mix, a second PCR ran for roughly 7 to 11 cycles. TCRdb redid the calling of the 5' RACE reads with MiXCR, one entry per CDR3 protein. The sample holds over 600,000 distinct CDR3 sequences, more than 50% seen once.

The genes are TRBV20-1 and TRBJ1-5, with a tentative D call TRBD1 (6 bases). The TCR originated in a man in his forties or fifties in good health. The sequencing sample was made of blood. This chain's CDR3 is CSARGGPGNQPQHF. CDR3 nucleotides: TGCAGTGCTAGGGGGGGCCCTGGCAATCAGCCCCAGCATTTT.